This T cell receptor beta chain was sequenced for a study of blood T cell repertoires in COVID-19 (dated by TCRdb to about 2020). In terms of the full investigation: The collaborator samples originated in the United States, Italy and Spain and spanned the acute and convalescent phases of COVID-19. The sample metadata nearly always contained a de-identified subject ID, COVID-19 status, age in years and sex. Subjects who had been exposed to COVID-19, were actively infected with it, or had recovered from it provided the deeply sampled blood TCRbeta repertoires that made up the dataset. Where available, HLA class I and class II types were taken from metadata supplied by the sample provider and were not determined by assay-based typing. The samples were drawn from two sources: the first 160 participants of the ongoing ImmuneRACE study, and 1,200 or so subjects contributed by 6 global collaborators. The repertoires were released in a freely available public database meant as a resource for research on the immune response to SARS-CoV-2. The material from the prospective study consisted of cDNA or gDNA derived from T cells, B-cell-depleted T cells, or PBMCs.

Its CDR3 holds 15 amino acids, cysteine through phenylalanine. This entry keeps only the CDR3 DNA: 45 bases, framed from base 1. From the germline V gene (reference sequence), CDR1 is LNHDA and CDR2 is SQIVND. In Seattle, one collaborating source enrolled patients while the infection was active and tracked those patients longitudinally over the course of disease. Whole blood was collected in K2EDTA tubes by collaborating institutions according to the institutions' own protocols. Collaborator samples were shipped for TCRbeta analysis as frozen whole blood, isolated PBMCs, or DNA extracted from either sample type. General conclusions and limits of the study: How much clinical and demographic metadata was included differed by source and by participant, and the metadata was provided uncurated.

TCRbeta CDR3 regions were amplified from genomic DNA by means of the immunoSEQ Assay, a bias-controlled multiplex PCR. Turning to the authors' computational methods: The number of nucleated cells in each sample was estimated by amplification of reference gene primers within the assay. To quantify the absolute abundance of each unique TCRbeta CDR3 rearrangement, sequence reads were collapsed and filtered. For each sample, productive Simpson clonality was calculated as the square root of Simpson's diversity index across productive rearrangements. Not all clones reach the TCRdb copy of this immuneACCESS table, which keeps in-frame sequences only. Checked studies attribute under half of the gap to unresolved V genes and leave the rest unexplained. The DNA was the basis for D and trimming; V, J and clone size are from that table. Across this sample there are roughly 69,000 clones, with approximately 78% seen only once. Together, the top ten hold 13% to 15% of the sample.

This clone was seen more than once but under ten times. What antigen it recognizes has not been identified. A read error may account for a junction end that differs from germline. The TCR originated in a man in his 60s with COVID-19, enrolled during active disease. Rearrangement joined TRBV19 to TRBJ1-5, with a weak D call of TRBD1 (5 bases match). Sequenced input: peripheral blood. The CDR3 loop reads CASTPLGGTNQPQHF. The DNA is TGTGCTAGTACGCCTCTGGGGGGAACCAATCAGCCCCAGCATTTT.